This TCR beta chain was documented in a study of CD8+CD57+ T cells in acquired aplastic anemia. Study conclusions and caveats: CD8+ Simpson's diversity did not differ significantly between patients and controls. Patients and controls were found to share approximately 31 CD8+ CDR3 sequences.

Germline assignment: CDR1 DFQATT and CDR2 SNEGSKA (reference sequence). CDR3 length: 11 residues. All sequencing subjects had displayed CD8+CD57+ cell expansion on flow cytometry. Severe acquired aplastic anemia was diagnosed in all patients. Patients had received no therapy at the time of blood sampling. CDR3 and TCR beta VDJ profiling relied on genomic DNA as the template. TCRdb called the reads again in MiXCR, with one record for every CDR3 protein. The sample includes approximately 180,000 distinct CDR3 sequences, 48% of them seen just once. With regard to this clonotype: Antigen specificity is unknown.

This clonotype was obtained from a human donor with aplastic anemia. Sequencing used sorted CD4+, CD8+, or CD8+CD57+ T cells (not recorded which) from PBMCs. V is TRBV20-1 and J is TRBJ2-5; 7 nucleotides align to TRBD1. This CDR3 reads CSPTGQETQYF. CDR3 nucleotide sequence: TGCAGCCCGACAGGGCAAGAGACCCAGTACTTC.